These 20 T cell receptor beta chains originate from one sample sequenced in a study of blood T cell repertoires in COVID-19. The protocol was immunoSEQ multiplex PCR, while the TCRdb copy is restricted to in-frame clones and leaves out a portion. There are about 150,000 clones in the sample; 85% to 90% occur only once, and roughly 15% lies in the top ten. Input material: peripheral blood. These receptors all come from a woman aged 40 to 55 with acute or convalescent COVID-19.

J is TRBJ1-5 and V is TRBV7-2; 7 nucleotides agree with TRBD1. The J segment lost 2 bases and the V segment lost 5 bases, leaving 6 bases of the junction unmatched. CDR3 length: 15 residues. Germline values: CDR1 SGHTA, CDR2 FQGNSA. In nucleotides, the CDR3 is TGTGCCAGCAGCAAAGGCGGGACAGGCAATCAGCCCCAGCATTTT. Translating gives CASSKGGTGNQPQHF.

The chain is built from TRBV28 and TRBJ2-2; 10 bases are a match to TRBD2. CDR1 is MDHEN, CDR2 SYDVKM, per germline. V shed 1 base and J 3 bases; nucleotides not matched to a gene: 2. This CDR3 comprises 16 residues. The DNA for the CDR3 is TGTGCCAGCAGTTTATTAGCGGGGGGATACACCGGGGAGCTGTTTTTT. It is translated as CASSLLAGGYTGELFF.

This chain joins TRBV7-2 and TRBJ1-2; D remains ambiguous. CDR1 is SGHTA, CDR2 FQGNSA, per germline. V was clipped by 1 base and J by 3 bases, with 9 bases between them. The CDR3 is made up of 14 amino acids. DNA of the CDR3: TGTGCCAGCAGCTTAGATCCAGGCGACTATGGCTACACCTTC. Residues: CASSLDPGDYGYTF.

The CDR3 DNA follows: TGTGCCAGCACTCCCAGGGACAGTGGGAACACTGAAGCTTTCTTT. This codes for CASTPRDSGNTEAFF. The chain combines TRBV6-5 with TRBJ1-1, with 7 positions matching TRBD1. This CDR3 is 15 amino acids long. Per the germline V gene, CDR1 is MNHEY and CDR2 is SVGAGI. J was trimmed by 1 base and V by 7 bases; bases with no gene match: 9.

The chain couples TRBV19 to TRBJ2-3; D possibly corresponds to TRBD2 (6 bases). The ends were cut back, 7 bases at V and 8 bases at J, with 16 bases in the middle. Germline V gene lookup returns CDR1 LNHDA and CDR2 SQIVND (reference sequence). There are 13 residues in the CDR3. CDR3 bases: TGTGCCAGTAAACTTTGGGGGGTAGGTACGCAGTATTTT. It specifies CASKLWGVGTQYF.

This chain links TRBV7-3 with TRBJ2-1; D is undetermined. The CDR3 runs to 14 residues. The germline V and J ends were trimmed by 5 bases and 1 base, with 9 bases remaining between them. Germline-derived CDR1 and CDR2 are SGHTA and FQGTGA. CDR3 residues: CASSPSGSYNEQFF. DNA of the CDR3: TGTGCCAGCAGCCCCAGTGGTTCCTACAATGAGCAGTTCTTC.

The chain joins TRBV7-3 to TRBJ1-1, with TRBD1 identical over 10 bases. The CDR3 totals 15 residues. CDR1 SGHTA and CDR2 FQGTGA come from the germline V gene. V lost 3 bases, J lost 1 base, and 2 bases stayed unmatched. The CDR3, as DNA: TGTGCCAGCAGCTTGGGGGACAGGGGGAACACTGAAGCTTTCTTT. Protein: CASSLGDRGNTEAFF. The full variable domain, completed using reference TRBV7-3 and TRBJ1-1, is GAGVSQTPSNKVTEKGKYVELRCDPISGHTALYWYRQSLGQGPEFLIYFQGTGAADDSGLPNDRFFAVRPEGSVSTLKIQRTERGDSAVYLCASSLGDRGNTEAFFGQGTRLTVV.

The CDR3 sequence: CAWSDGQGRKLFF. Here the CDR3 DNA reads TGTGCCTGGAGCGACGGACAGGGCCGAAAACTGTTTTTT. This sequence joins TRBV30 and TRBJ1-4; 8 bases line up with TRBD1. The CDR3 is 13 amino acids. J was trimmed by 10 bases and V by 3 bases; bases with no gene match: 7. Germline V lookup: CDR1 GTSNPN, CDR2 SVGIG (reference sequence).

This clone is classed as medium-sized. The rearrangement uses TRBV6-2 or TRBV6-3 and TRBJ2-2; TRBD2 matches at 8 bases. V was clipped by 2 bases and J by 3 bases; unmatched bases: 5. CDR3 size: 16 residues. Germline V gene sequence: CDR1 MNHEY, CDR2 SVGEGT. CDR3 sequence (DNA): TGTGCCAGCAGTTACCCACGGGGGGGGGACACCGGGGAGCTGTTTTTT. It is translated as CASSYPRGGDTGELFF.

This clone was recorded only once. This chain connects TRBV12-3 or TRBV12-4 to TRBJ1-1; D not certain. The CDR3 loop spans 12 amino acids. V dropped 4 bases and J dropped 7 bases, with 10 bases sitting between them. CDR3 residues: CASSSSPDEAFF. The DNA for the CDR3 is TGTGCCAGCAGTTCATCCCCAGATGAAGCTTTCTTT.

This clone was seen once. The V gene is TRBV7-8, the J gene TRBJ2-7; D unresolved. The germline V gene has CDR1 SGHVS and CDR2 FQNEAQ. The V end lost 1 base, the J end lost 3 bases, and 7 bases lay between the germline ends. The CDR3 contains 13 residues. As DNA, the CDR3 is TGTGCCAGCAGCTTAGTCGCGTACTACGAGCAGTACTTC. This translates into CASSLVAYYEQYF.

This chain joins TRBV2 and TRBJ1-5; 11 bases line up with TRBD1. V lost 5 bases, J lost 2 bases, and 2 bases stayed unmatched. This CDR3 region has 15 residues. Germline CDR1 reads SNHLY; CDR2 reads FYNNEI. CDR3 DNA sequence: TGTGCCAGCAGTCCGGGACAGGGGGGCAATCAGCCCCAGCATTTT. Its protein is CASSPGQGGNQPQHF.

The chain employs TRBV6-5 and TRBJ2-2; D is ambiguous. Trimming removed 2 bases at V and 7 bases at J, with 11 bases between. CDR1 MNHEY and CDR2 SVGAGI come from the germline V gene. This CDR3 region has 14 residues. CDR3 in amino acids: CASSYMRSGGELFF. CDR3 sequence (DNA): TGTGCCAGCAGTTACATGAGGTCGGGCGGGGAGCTGTTTTTT.

The chain carries TRBV7-6 and TRBJ2-7; maybe TRBD1 (5 bases). Germline values: CDR1 SGHVS, CDR2 FNYEAQ. Trimming shortened V by 0 bases and J by 2 bases, and 14 bases separated the two germline ends. The CDR3 extends over 16 amino acids. The CDR3 sequence is CASSLAVGAETYEQYF. The DNA for the CDR3 is TGTGCCAGCAGCTTAGCCGTAGGGGCCGAGACCTACGAGCAGTACTTC. The variable domain in full, completed from reference TRBV7-6 and TRBJ2-7, reads GAGVSQSPRYKVTKRGQDVALRCDPISGHVSLYWYRQALGQGPEFLTYFNYEAQQDKSGLPNDRFSAERPEGSISTLTIQRTEQRDSAMYRCASSLAVGAETYEQYFGPGTRLTVT.

V and J are TRBV5-1 and TRBJ2-4, with TRBD2 as a possible D gene (5 bases). The CDR3 extends over 14 amino acids. Looked up from germline, CDR1 is SGHRS and CDR2 is YFSETQ. Trimming left V 2 bases short and J 9 bases short, with 15 bases between. CDR3 residues: CASSLRVAEGIQYF. As DNA, the CDR3 is TGCGCCAGCAGCTTAAGAGTAGCTGAGGGCATTCAGTACTTC.

V is TRBV24-1 and J is TRBJ2-7, with a weak D call TRBD1 (5 bases). Germline V gene sequence: CDR1 KGHDR, CDR2 SFDVKD. V was cut by 5 bases and J by 3 bases, with 10 bases left in between. This CDR3 is built from 13 residues. CDR3 DNA: TGTGCCACCAGTGGATCGACAGACTACGAGCAGTACTTC. Residues: CATSGSTDYEQYF.

This clone was counted only a few times. The chain links TRBV5-1 to TRBJ2-7, with D tentatively TRBD1 (6 bases). The CDR3 covers 14 residues. Germline V gene lookup returns CDR1 SGHRS and CDR2 YFSETQ. V lost 4 bases, J lost 4 bases, and 15 bases lay in between. This chain's CDR3 is CASSATGQGYEQYF. For the CDR3, the DNA is TGCGCCAGCAGCGCGACAGGCCAGGGTTACGAGCAGTACTTC. The full variable domain, its missing parts supplied by reference TRBV5-1 and TRBJ2-7, is KAGVTQTPRYLIKTRGQQVTLSCSPISGHRSVSWYQQTPGQGLQFLFEYFSETQRNKGNFPGRFSGRQFSNSRSEMNVSTLELGDSALYLCASSATGQGYEQYFGPGTRLTVT.

This chain joins TRBV20-1 and TRBJ2-5; D remains ambiguous. The ends were cut back, 6 bases at V and 5 bases at J, with 10 bases in the middle. Looked up from germline, CDR1 is DFQATT and CDR2 is SNEGSKA (reference sequence). This CDR3 is 11 amino acids long. The CDR3 protein is CSAANWETQYF. The CDR3 nucleotides read TGCAGTGCCGCAAACTGGGAGACCCAGTACTTC.

The chain recombines TRBV5-1 with TRBJ2-7; tentatively, D is TRBD1 (6 bases). The CDR3 runs 15 residues. The germline CDR1 and CDR2 sequences are SGHRS and YFSETQ. V was clipped by 0 bases and J by 6 bases, with 16 bases between them. The chain's CDR3 is CASSLDRVITREQYF. The CDR3 DNA reads TGCGCCAGCAGCTTGGACAGGGTGATTACTCGCGAGCAGTACTTC.

The table lists this clone with a count of one. CDR3 sequence (DNA): TGTGCCAGCAGTTACACAGTGCGGGGCTCCTACAATGAGCAGTTCTTC. This encodes CASSYTVRGSYNEQFF. The gene calls are TRBV6-6 and TRBJ2-1; weak D call: TRBD2 (6 bases). V gave up 2 bases and J gave up 0 bases, with 11 bases separating them. The CDR3 has 16 residues. Germline-derived CDR1 and CDR2 are MNHNY and SVGAGI (reference sequence).